The rows below give T cell receptor beta chains drawn from one sample of a study of identical twins. One entry per CDR3 protein, called by TCRdb with MiXCR from the 5' RACE reads. The table has roughly 1.6 million distinct CDR3 sequences, more than 30% seen once. Sequencing was carried out using cord blood. The origin of the receptors is a newborn girl in good health. Both conserved end residues are part of each CDR3. The order of the fields is clone size, J gene, V gene, D gene, CDR3 DNA, CDR3 protein. The D gene is left open where the match is weak. Size tells how often a clone was seen (once, few, many) or the class of an expanded clone, and some rows leave it out.

clone size: NA
J gene: TRBJ2-3
V gene: TRBV2
D gene: TRBD2
CDR3 DNA: TGTACCAGCAGCTTTCGGGGGGTTTCTTCTGGGGATACGCAGTATTTT
CDR3 protein: CTSSFRGVSSGDTQYF

clone size: NA
J gene: TRBJ1-1
V gene: TRBV12-3/TRBV12-4
D gene: NA
CDR3 DNA: TGTGCCAGCAGCCCGTCCCAAGGCGTCCAGGGTGAAGCTTTCTTT
CDR3 protein: CASSPSQGVQGEAFF

clone size: NA
J gene: TRBJ2-2
V gene: TRBV27
D gene: NA
CDR3 DNA: TGTGCCAGCAGTTTGAACACCGGGGAGCTGTCTTTT
CDR3 protein: CASSLNTGELSF

clone size: NA
J gene: TRBJ2-1
V gene: TRBV12-3/TRBV12-4
D gene: NA
CDR3 DNA: TGTGCCAGCAGCCCAGGACTAGTTCAGGGGAATGAGCAGTTCTTC
CDR3 protein: CASSPGLVQGNEQFF

clone size: NA
J gene: TRBJ2-1
V gene: TRBV15
D gene: NA
CDR3 DNA: TGTGCCACCAGCAGAGATTTTTTTGTTTGGTCTTCGAGGCCCTTGCCGTACAATGAGCAGTTCTTC
CDR3 protein: CATSRDFFVWSSRPLPYNEQFF

clone size: NA
J gene: TRBJ1-5
V gene: TRBV28
D gene: NA
CDR3 DNA: TGTGCCAGCATCCCCCATAGCAATCAGCCCCAGCATTTT
CDR3 protein: CASIPHSNQPQHF

clone size: few
J gene: TRBJ1-2
V gene: TRBV20-1
D gene: TRBD1
CDR3 DNA: TGCAGTGCTAGGGGGACAGGGGGACCGATTTTAGGCTATGGCTACACCTTC
CDR3 protein: CSARGTGGPILGYGYTF

clone size: few
J gene: TRBJ2-3
V gene: TRBV20-1
D gene: TRBD1
CDR3 DNA: TGCAGTGCTAGTCTCTTGCAGGGGGCGACAGATACGCAGTATTTT
CDR3 protein: CSASLLQGATDTQYF

clone size: few
J gene: TRBJ1-5
V gene: TRBV18
D gene: NA
CDR3 DNA: TGTGCCAGCTCACCAGCGCAGGGCAATAGCAATCAGCCCCAGCATTTT
CDR3 protein: CASSPAQGNSNQPQHF

clone size: NA
J gene: TRBJ1-2
V gene: TRBV7-8
D gene: TRBD1
CDR3 DNA: TGTGCCAGCAGTCCCTGGACAGGACGCGATCGTTTGCCGTTGGGCTACACCTTC
CDR3 protein: CASSPWTGRDRLPLGYTF

clone size: few
J gene: TRBJ2-3
V gene: TRBV28
D gene: TRBD1
CDR3 DNA: TGTGCCAGCAGTTTTCTCAGGGGGACGACAGATACGCAGTATTTT
CDR3 protein: CASSFLRGTTDTQYF

clone size: NA
J gene: TRBJ2-1
V gene: TRBV27
D gene: TRBD1
CDR3 DNA: TGTGCCAGCAGTTGGACAGGGGGGGGCAATGAGCAGTTCTTC
CDR3 protein: CASSWTGGGNEQFF

clone size: NA
J gene: TRBJ1-1
V gene: TRBV18
D gene: TRBD1
CDR3 DNA: TGTGCCAGCTCACCTAACAGGGGGTTTGATGGAGCTTTCTTT
CDR3 protein: CASSPNRGFDGAFF

clone size: NA
J gene: TRBJ2-3
V gene: TRBV12-3/TRBV12-4
D gene: NA
CDR3 DNA: TGTGCCAGCAGTTTCATCCTAGGGGGTACGCAGTATTTT
CDR3 protein: CASSFILGGTQYF

clone size: NA
J gene: TRBJ2-1
V gene: TRBV6-1
D gene: TRBD2
CDR3 DNA: TGTGCCAGCAGTGTACTAGCGGGAGGCCTATACAATGAGCAGTTCTTC
CDR3 protein: CASSVLAGGLYNEQFF

clone size: NA
J gene: TRBJ2-7
V gene: TRBV4-2
D gene: NA
CDR3 DNA: TGTGCCAGCAGCCAAGAACCCTTAGCCCGAACTAGAACCTACGAGCAGTACTTC
CDR3 protein: CASSQEPLARTRTYEQYF

clone size: few
J gene: TRBJ1-1
V gene: TRBV4-1
D gene: NA
CDR3 DNA: TGCGCCAGCAGCCAGGGAAAACAGATGAACACTGAAGCTTTCTTT
CDR3 protein: CASSQGKQMNTEAFF

clone size: NA
J gene: TRBJ2-7
V gene: TRBV6-8
D gene: NA
CDR3 DNA: TGTGCCAGCAGTTACCTCGAAGGGAGCTCCTACGAGCAGTACTTC
CDR3 protein: CASSYLEGSSYEQYF

clone size: NA
J gene: TRBJ2-7
V gene: TRBV13
D gene: TRBD1
CDR3 DNA: TGTGCCAGCAGCACTGCCGGGACAGGGGGTTATGAGCAGTACTTC
CDR3 protein: CASSTAGTGGYEQYF

clone size: NA
J gene: TRBJ1-1
V gene: TRBV24-1
D gene: NA
CDR3 DNA: TGTGCCACCAGTGATTTGGAGGAGATGAACACTGAAGCTTTCTTT
CDR3 protein: CATSDLEEMNTEAFF

clone size: few
J gene: TRBJ1-4
V gene: TRBV29-1
D gene: NA
CDR3 DNA: TGCAGCGTCAGGGGTCCCACTAATGAAAAACTGTTTTTT
CDR3 protein: CSVRGPTNEKLFF

clone size: NA
J gene: TRBJ2-7
V gene: TRBV4-1
D gene: TRBD2
CDR3 DNA: TGCGCCAGCAGCCAAGAAAGCGGTCGGAGCGGGGATAACTACGAGCAGTACTTC
CDR3 protein: CASSQESGRSGDNYEQYF

clone size: once
J gene: TRBJ2-3
V gene: TRBV4-2
D gene: NA
CDR3 DNA: TGTGCCAGCAGCCAAGGGTTTCGCCTAGCTGGATTCACAGATACGCAGTATTTT
CDR3 protein: CASSQGFRLAGFTDTQYF

clone size: NA
J gene: TRBJ2-7
V gene: TRBV3-1
D gene: TRBD2
CDR3 DNA: TGTGCCAGCAGCCAAGCCAGCGGGGGATTTGCCTACGAGCAGTACTTC
CDR3 protein: CASSQASGGFAYEQYF

clone size: NA
J gene: TRBJ2-5
V gene: TRBV7-9
D gene: NA
CDR3 DNA: TGTGCCAGCAGCCCCACTGCTGTGAATGAGCAGTACTTC
CDR3 protein: CASSPTAVNEQYF

clone size: NA
J gene: TRBJ2-3
V gene: TRBV9
D gene: NA
CDR3 DNA: TGTGCCAGCAGCGTAGAAGGAGTAGCCGGGGGCACAGATACGCAGTATTTT
CDR3 protein: CASSVEGVAGGTDTQYF